One sample yielded the 3 T cell receptor beta chains listed below, sequenced in a study of a mutant IDH1 vaccine in newly diagnosed glioma. The table came from immunoSEQ multiplex PCR; TCRdb's copy has only in-frame clones and leaves some out. The table has 55,000 to 65,000 clones, 84% seen once. Antigens for these TCRs are unknown. Regarding time point: week 35, safety follow-up. The vaccine gave 300 ug of a 20-mer mutant IDH1 peptide subcutaneously per dose. Sequenced material: PBMCs, taken from a glioma patient whose treatment included an IDH1 peptide vaccine. The receptors shown here come from a man younger than 40 with glioma.

The CDR3: CASSLYSGGADTQYF. The CDR3 coding sequence is TGTGCCAGCAGCTTATACAGCGGGGGGGCAGATACGCAGTATTTT. The rearrangement uses TRBV7-9 and TRBJ2-3, with TRBD2 matching 10 bases. The V gene end was trimmed by 2 bases and the J gene end by 4 bases; junction bases not matched to a gene: 3. The CDR3 is made up of 15 amino acids. The germline gives CDR1 SEHNR, CDR2 FQNEAQ (reference sequence).

The gene calls are TRBV15 and TRBJ1-1; D gene unclear. Per germline, CDR1 LNHNV and CDR2 YYDKDF (reference sequence). The CDR3 has 16 amino acids. V was pared by 0 bases and J by 6 bases, with 17 bases between. The CDR3 DNA reads as TGTGCCACCAGCAGAGATTCAGCGGGTGCGTACGCTGAAGCTTTCTTT. Encoded protein: CATSRDSAGAYAEAFF.

The gene calls are TRBV19 and TRBJ1-5, with D unclear. V was cut by 4 bases and J by 6 bases, with 16 bases left in between. CDR3 length: 15 residues. Germline V gene lookup returns CDR1 LNHDA and CDR2 SQIVND (reference sequence). CDR3 nucleotide sequence: TGTGCCAGTAGTACAAGGGAGGGAGTCGGTCAGCCCCAGCATTTT. This gives the protein CASSTREGVGQPQHF.